This TCR beta chain appears in the sequencing data of a study of PD-1 blockade in classical Hodgkin lymphoma. Time point meaning: cycle 4 day 1 (C4D1), after 6 weeks of nivolumab. After autologous stem cell transplantation all patients relapsed, and prior brentuximab vedotin exposure differed between cohorts. Data came from immunoSEQ multiplex PCR; TCRdb stores just in-frame clones and leaves some out. Of 43,000 or so clones listed, more than 70% are singletons. CDR1 is SGHNT and CDR2 is YENEEA in the germline V gene. This CDR3 has 13 residues. V dropped 3 bases and J dropped 12 bases, with 18 bases sitting between them. A remark on this clone: Its target is not known.

Findings of the study overall: Differences between repertoires have undefined causes, possibly disease activity or prior therapy.

The chain couples TRBV11-3 to TRBJ2-7; possible D gene TRBD2, 5 bases. This specimen consisted of peripheral blood mononuclear cells (PBMCs), obtained before the fourth cycle of nivolumab. This TCR derives from a human donor with classical Hodgkin lymphoma. CDR3 in amino acids: CASSLGPAGPRYF. The CDR3 coding sequence is TGTGCCAGCAGCTTGGGTCCGGCGGGCCCTCGGTACTTC.